The next 26 T cell receptor beta chains were all read from a single sample in a study of blood T cell repertoires in COVID-19. Assay: immunoSEQ multiplex PCR; the TCRdb copy retains only in-frame clones and omits some. The table has 120,000 or so clones, 85% seen once. Material for sequencing was peripheral blood. The receptor set was obtained from a man older than 75 with active or convalescent COVID-19.

This chain connects TRBV7-6 to TRBJ2-2; possibly TRBD1 for D (6 bases). Per germline, CDR1 SGHVS and CDR2 FNYEAQ. The CDR3 totals 15 residues. Trimming cost V 4 bases and J 1 base, with 10 bases left between them. CDR3 nucleotides: TGTGCCAGCAGCTCGGGACATAAGAACACCGGGGAGCTGTTTTTT. Translation: CASSSGHKNTGELFF.

J is TRBJ2-5 and V is TRBV24-1; possibly TRBD1 for D (6 bases). With 5 bases removed from V and 5 bases from J, the gap between germline ends came to 14 bases. Germline V CDR1 and CDR2: KGHDR, SFDVKD. The CDR3 has 14 amino acids. The CDR3 region has the DNA TGTGCCACCAGTGGCAAGGACAGCGTGGAGACCCAGTACTTC. It codes for CATSGKDSVETQYF.

CDR3 in amino acids: CASSFNSVASGSEQYF. CDR3 bases: TGTGCCAGCAGCTTTAATAGTGTGGCTAGCGGGAGCGAGCAGTACTTC. This chain links TRBV7-2 with TRBJ2-7; 10 bases align to TRBD2. CDR3 size: 16 residues. Germline CDR1 and CDR2: SGHTA and FQGNSA. J was trimmed by 6 bases and V by 3 bases; bases with no gene match: 11.

The chain couples TRBV2 to TRBJ1-1, with D possibly TRBD1 on 5 matching bases. Germline loops: CDR1 SNHLY, CDR2 FYNNEI. CDR3 length equals 15 residues. V was cut by 5 bases and J by 1 base, with 14 bases left in between. The CDR3 spells CASSLRGHQNTEAFF. CDR3 sequence (DNA): TGTGCCAGCAGTTTGCGTGGACACCAGAACACTGAAGCTTTCTTT.

Concerning this clone itself: Its ends do not fully match the called genes, so a read error is possible. The V call is TRBV28, the J call TRBJ1-5, with TRBD1 as a possible D gene (5 bases). From germline, CDR1 is MDHEN and CDR2 SYDVKM. The CDR3 consists of 13 residues. The CDR3 here is CANSLGPRQPQHF. The DNA for the CDR3 is TGTGCCAACAGTTTGGGGCCGCGCCAGCCCCAGCATTTT.

This sequence joins TRBV5-1 and TRBJ2-5; 7 nucleotides match TRBD1. This CDR3 is 15 amino acids long. J lost 5 bases, V lost 2 bases, and 9 bases had no gene match. Per the germline V gene, CDR1 is SGHRS and CDR2 is YFSETQ. The CDR3: CASSFQGQRGETQYF. The CDR3 DNA sequence: TGCGCCAGCAGCTTCCAGGGACAGCGAGGGGAGACCCAGTACTTC.

The rearrangement links TRBV28 to TRBJ2-2, with TRBD2 as a possible D gene (6 bases). CDR3 length: 14 amino acids. Per germline, CDR1 MDHEN and CDR2 SYDVKM. Trimming cost V 1 base and J 5 bases, with 8 bases left between them. The CDR3 region has the DNA TGTGCCAGCAGTTTATCGGGGGAAACCGGGGAGCTGTTTTTT. Translated, it gives CASSLSGETGELFF.

This clone was observed many times. The rearrangement joins TRBV28 to TRBJ2-3; D not resolved. Trimming left V 11 bases short and J 0 bases short, with 15 bases between. This CDR3 region has 14 residues. Germline-derived CDR1 and CDR2 are MDHEN and SYDVKM. DNA of the CDR3: TGTGCCCTTAGGCAAGCGACTAGCACAGATACGCAGTATTTT. Amino acid sequence: CALRQATSTDTQYF.

The V and J genes are TRBV5-1 and TRBJ2-1; D may be TRBD2 (6 bases). Trimming shortened V by 0 bases and J by 0 bases, and 19 bases separated the two germline ends. The CDR3 spans 19 residues. Germline V gene data show CDR1 as SGHRS and CDR2 as YFSETQ. CDR3 nucleotides: TGCGCCAGCAGCTTGGCCAGTCGAGTAGGGAGGAGCTCCTACAATGAGCAGTTCTTC. This encodes CASSLASRVGRSSYNEQFF.

The chain couples TRBV21-1 to TRBJ2-4; the DNA was not used to check the table's D call, TRBD1. TRBV21-1 is designated a pseudogene. There are 21 residues in the CDR3. The CDR3 here is CASSKPNAGTGGILAKNIQYF. The CDR3 DNA reads as TGTGCCAGCAGCAAACCCAACGCCGGGACAGGGGGGATCCTAGCCAAAAACATTCAGTACTTC.

The CDR3 DNA reads as TGCGCCAGCAGCTTGTATACAGAGAACACTGAAGCTTTCTTT. Protein: CASSLYTENTEAFF. The chain carries TRBV5-1 and TRBJ1-1, with D uncertain. This CDR3 is built from 14 residues. Germline CDR1 and CDR2: SGHRS and YFSETQ. Trimming stripped 1 base from V and 1 base from J, with 8 bases between.

The rearrangement joins TRBV19 to TRBJ2-1, with D perhaps TRBD1 (6 bases). CDR1 and CDR2 from the germline V gene are LNHDA and SQIVND (reference sequence). The germline V and J ends were trimmed by 4 bases and 0 bases, with 10 bases remaining between them. CDR3 length: 15 amino acids. CDR3 region: CASSTQGSSYNEQFF. CDR3 bases: TGTGCCAGTAGTACACAGGGTAGCTCCTACAATGAGCAGTTCTTC.

The chain combines TRBV2 with TRBJ1-6; perhaps TRBD1 as D (6 bases). Germline assignment: CDR1 SNHLY and CDR2 FYNNEI. The V and J ends lost 6 bases and 1 base respectively, with 10 bases between them. The CDR3 covers 15 residues. The CDR3 loop reads CASSLQGSYNSPLHF. For the CDR3, the DNA is TGTGCCAGCAGCCTACAGGGTTCCTATAATTCACCCCTCCACTTT.

The sample holds a few counts of this clone. V is TRBV7-9 and J is TRBJ1-6; the D gene is possibly TRBD1 (5 bases). CDR1 and CDR2 (germline): SEHNR, FQNEAQ (reference sequence). The CDR3 totals 18 residues. The ends were cut back, 0 bases at V and 3 bases at J, with 15 bases in the middle. CDR3: CASSLARRGRSYNSPLHF. CDR3 nucleotides: TGTGCCAGCAGCTTAGCGAGGAGGGGCAGAAGCTATAATTCACCCCTCCACTTT.

J is TRBJ2-5 and V is TRBV5-4; 7 bases line up with TRBD1. Germline V gene sequence: CDR1 SGHNT, CDR2 YYREEE (reference sequence). The CDR3 covers 14 residues. J was trimmed by 2 bases and V by 0 bases; bases with no gene match: 1. CDR3 protein: CASSLDRGQETQYF. CDR3 DNA: TGTGCCAGCAGCTTGGACAGGGGACAAGAGACCCAGTACTTC.

This clone was seen a single time. Written as DNA, the CDR3 is TGTGCCAGCAGCCCTCGGACAGGCAATCAGCCCCAGCATTTT. Amino acid sequence: CASSPRTGNQPQHF. The chain is built from TRBV6-2 or TRBV6-3 and TRBJ1-5; a weak D match, TRBD1 (6 bases). V was pared by 6 bases and J by 2 bases, with 11 bases between. From germline, CDR1 is MNHEY and CDR2 SVGEGT. This CDR3 has 14 amino acids.

The gene calls are TRBV5-1 and TRBJ1-5; 7 nucleotides agree with TRBD1. Trimming cost V 0 bases and J 5 bases; bases outside gene matches: 5. The length of the CDR3 is 15 residues. Per the germline V gene, CDR1 is SGHRS and CDR2 is YFSETQ. CDR3 nucleotide sequence: TGCGCCAGCAGCTTGGGAGGGGGCCTTGATCAGCCCCAGCATTTT. This gives the protein CASSLGGGLDQPQHF.

The V and J genes are TRBV21-1 and TRBJ2-7; TRBD2 is the table's D call, not checked against the DNA. TRBV21-1 is listed as a pseudogene. The CDR3 is made up of 18 amino acids. The chain's CDR3 is CASSNQGGLTAAAYEQYF. CDR3 sequence (DNA): TGTGCCAGCAGCAACCAAGGCGGGCTGACCGCCGCGGCCTACGAGCAGTACTTC.

This rearrangement joins TRBV14 to TRBJ2-1; TRBD2 matches 9 bases. V lost 1 base and J lost 6; bases outside the gene matches: 4. The CDR3 is 15 amino acids. Germline V lookup: CDR1 SGHDN, CDR2 FVKESK. The chain's CDR3 is CASSQGSGRSNEQFF. CDR3 in DNA: TGTGCCAGCAGCCAAGGGAGCGGGAGGAGCAATGAGCAGTTCTTC.

The rearrangement joins TRBV30 to TRBJ1-1; D not resolved. V was shortened by 1 base and J by 6 bases, with 9 bases between the two germline ends. Germline values: CDR1 GTSNPN, CDR2 SVGIG (reference sequence). This CDR3 contains 12 residues. The DNA of the CDR3 is TGTGCCTGGAGTGGCGGCGCGGCTGAAGCTTTCTTT. It yields the protein CAWSGGAAEAFF.

This clone has a single count. This chain uses TRBV7-2 with TRBJ2-3; 13 nucleotides align to TRBD2. Germline trimming cut 5 bases from V and 6 bases from J; bases unmatched to any gene: 5. The germline gives CDR1 SGHTA, CDR2 FQGNSA. The CDR3 extends over 15 amino acids. In DNA, the CDR3 is TGTGCCAGCAGCACCCGGACTAGCGGGGGTGATACGCAGTATTTT. Its protein is CASSTRTSGGDTQYF.

The rearrangement joins TRBV6-5 to TRBJ2-7; possibly TRBD2 for D (7 bases). Germline V gene data show CDR1 as MNHEY and CDR2 as SVGAGI. V dropped 7 bases and J dropped 3 bases, with 16 bases sitting between them. The CDR3 totals 14 residues. The CDR3 region is CASKGGGGLYEQYF. The DNA for the CDR3 is TGTGCCAGCAAGGGGGGGGGCGGACTCTACGAGCAGTACTTC.

The chain couples TRBV4-1 to TRBJ1-5; possible D gene TRBD1, 5 bases. V lost 3 bases and J 4 bases, leaving 16 bases between the germline ends. The CDR3 sequence is 16 residues long. From germline, CDR1 is MGHRA and CDR2 YSYEKL. Here the CDR3 reads CASSQEAGRRNQPQHF. The CDR3 DNA reads TGCGCCAGCAGCCAGGAGGCGGGACGGAGGAATCAGCCCCAGCATTTT.

In this sample, this clone turned up a few times. V and J are TRBV2 and TRBJ2-7; D is possibly TRBD1 (6 bases). Trimming took off 7 bases at V and 3 bases at J, with 16 bases between the two ends. Germline V gene lookup returns CDR1 SNHLY and CDR2 FYNNEI. This CDR3 spans 14 amino acids. The CDR3 bases are TGTGCCAGCACTCCAAATCCACAGGGCTACGAGCAGTACTTC. This encodes CASTPNPQGYEQYF.

The chain couples TRBV19 to TRBJ1-5; 7 positions agree with TRBD1. CDR3 size: 14 residues. CDR1 is LNHDA, CDR2 SQIVND, per germline (reference sequence). Losses at the gene ends were 7 bases for V and 8 bases for J; bases not matched to a gene: 11. CDR3 sequence: CASTAEQGYEPQHF. The CDR3 region has the DNA TGTGCCAGTACCGCAGAACAGGGGTACGAGCCCCAGCATTTT.

The chain couples TRBV28 to TRBJ1-2, with D tentatively TRBD1 (5 bases). The CDR3 has 16 amino acids. Deletions cut 1 base from V and 0 bases from J, with 12 bases between. Looked up from germline, CDR1 is MDHEN and CDR2 is SYDVKM. CDR3 in DNA: TGTGCCAGCAGTTTATCCGGGGGAAGGGCTAACTATGGCTACACCTTC. The encoded protein is CASSLSGGRANYGYTF.